This record concerns one TCR beta chain sequence. The sample comes from a study of T cells in localized non-small cell lung cancer. The CDR3 has 16 residues. Trimming cost V 1 base and J 6 bases; bases outside gene matches: 7. Germline CDR1 LGHNA, CDR2 YNFKEQ. Some clones are missing from TCRdb's copy, which holds only in-frame ones; the method was immunoSEQ multiplex PCR. The sample carries 23,000 or so clones, about 92% recorded once. The specimen comprised peripheral blood, sampled before any cancer treatment. The receptor was isolated from a man aged 40 to 70 with stage III squamous cell lung carcinoma. The V gene is TRBV4-2, the J gene TRBJ1-1, with 11 bases identical to TRBD1. In DNA, the CDR3 is TGTGCCAGCAGCCAAGTCCTTGGACAGGGGGCTTCTGAAGCTTTCTTT. Residues: CASSQVLGQGASEAFF.